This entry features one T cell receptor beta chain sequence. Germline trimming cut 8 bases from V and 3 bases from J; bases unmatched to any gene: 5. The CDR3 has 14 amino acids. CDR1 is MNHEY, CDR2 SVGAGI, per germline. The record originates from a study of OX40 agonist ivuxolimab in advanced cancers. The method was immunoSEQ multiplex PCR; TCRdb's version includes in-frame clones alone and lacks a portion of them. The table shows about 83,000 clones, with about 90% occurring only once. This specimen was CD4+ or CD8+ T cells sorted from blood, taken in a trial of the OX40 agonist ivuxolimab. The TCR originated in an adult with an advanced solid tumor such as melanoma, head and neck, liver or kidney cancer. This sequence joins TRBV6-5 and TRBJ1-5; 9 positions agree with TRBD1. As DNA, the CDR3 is TGTGCCAGCTCGACAGGGGGTATCAATCAGCCCCAGCATTTT. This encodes CASSTGGINQPQHF.